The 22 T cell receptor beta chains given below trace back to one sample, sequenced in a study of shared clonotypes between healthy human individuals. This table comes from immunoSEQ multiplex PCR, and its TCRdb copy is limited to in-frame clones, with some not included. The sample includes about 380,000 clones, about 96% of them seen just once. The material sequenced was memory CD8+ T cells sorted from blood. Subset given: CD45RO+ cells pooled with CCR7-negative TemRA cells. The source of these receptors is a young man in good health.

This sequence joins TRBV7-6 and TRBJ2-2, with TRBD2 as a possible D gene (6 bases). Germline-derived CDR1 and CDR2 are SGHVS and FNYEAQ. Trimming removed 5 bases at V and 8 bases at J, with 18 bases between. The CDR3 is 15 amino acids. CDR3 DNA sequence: TGTGCCAGCAGCCTGGCGGGACCCCACCTAGGGGAGCTGTTTTTT. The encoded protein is CASSLAGPHLGELFF.

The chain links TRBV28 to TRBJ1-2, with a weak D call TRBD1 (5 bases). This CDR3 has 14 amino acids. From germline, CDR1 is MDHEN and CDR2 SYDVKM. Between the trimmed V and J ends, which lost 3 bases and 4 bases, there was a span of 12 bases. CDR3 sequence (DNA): TGTGCCAGCAGTTTGGGCAGGGTGCTCTATGGCTACACCTTC. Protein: CASSLGRVLYGYTF.

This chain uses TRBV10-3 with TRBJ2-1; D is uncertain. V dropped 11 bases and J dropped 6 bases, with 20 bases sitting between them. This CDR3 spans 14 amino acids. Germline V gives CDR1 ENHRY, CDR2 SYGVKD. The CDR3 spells CAVNRSFMFNEQFF. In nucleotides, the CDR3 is TGTGCCGTGAACCGATCTTTCATGTTCAATGAGCAGTTCTTC.

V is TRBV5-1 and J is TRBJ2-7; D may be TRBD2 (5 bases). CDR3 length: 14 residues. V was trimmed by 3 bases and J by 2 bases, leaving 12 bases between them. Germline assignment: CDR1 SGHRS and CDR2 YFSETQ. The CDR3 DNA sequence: TGCGCCAGCAGCTATGGACTCGGACCCTACGAGCAGTACTTC. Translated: CASSYGLGPYEQYF.

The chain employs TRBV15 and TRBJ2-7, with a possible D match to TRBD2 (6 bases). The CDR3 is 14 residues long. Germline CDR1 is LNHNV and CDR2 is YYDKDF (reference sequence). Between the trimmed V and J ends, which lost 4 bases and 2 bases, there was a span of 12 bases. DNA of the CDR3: TGTGCCACCAGCATAGAGACGGGAGCCTACGAGCAGTACTTC. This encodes CATSIETGAYEQYF.

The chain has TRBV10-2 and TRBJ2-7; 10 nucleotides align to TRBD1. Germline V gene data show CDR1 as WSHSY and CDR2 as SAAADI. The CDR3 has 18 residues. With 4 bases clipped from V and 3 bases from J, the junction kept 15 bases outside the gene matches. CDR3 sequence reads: CASSAPGQGRREIYEQYF. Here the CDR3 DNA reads TGCGCCAGCAGTGCTCCGGGACAGGGGCGGAGGGAGATCTACGAGCAGTACTTC.

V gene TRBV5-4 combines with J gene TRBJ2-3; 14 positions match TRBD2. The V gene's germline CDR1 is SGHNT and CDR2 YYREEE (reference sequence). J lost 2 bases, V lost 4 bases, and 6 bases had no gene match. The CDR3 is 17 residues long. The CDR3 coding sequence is TGTGCCAGCAGCCGGAGGACTAGCGGGAGGAACACAGATACGCAGTATTTT. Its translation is CASSRRTSGRNTDTQYF.

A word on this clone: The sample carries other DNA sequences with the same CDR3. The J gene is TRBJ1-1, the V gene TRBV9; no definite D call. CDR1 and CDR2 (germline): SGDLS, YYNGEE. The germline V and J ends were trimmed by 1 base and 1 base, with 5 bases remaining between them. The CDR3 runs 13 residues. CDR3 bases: TGTGCCAGCAGCGTAAGGCGGAACACTGAAGCTTTCTTT. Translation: CASSVRRNTEAFF.

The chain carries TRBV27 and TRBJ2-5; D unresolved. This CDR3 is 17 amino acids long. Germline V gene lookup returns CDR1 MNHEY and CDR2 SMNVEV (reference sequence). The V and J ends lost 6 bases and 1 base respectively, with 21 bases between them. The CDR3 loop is CASSAYARANPQETQYF. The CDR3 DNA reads TGTGCCAGCAGCGCTTACGCCCGGGCAAACCCCCAAGAGACCCAGTACTTC.

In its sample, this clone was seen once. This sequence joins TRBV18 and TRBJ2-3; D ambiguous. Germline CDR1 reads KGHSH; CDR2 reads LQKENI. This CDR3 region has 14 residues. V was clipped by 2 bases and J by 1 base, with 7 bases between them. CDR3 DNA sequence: TGTGCCAGCTCACCAGGGTTCCGCACAGATACGCAGTATTTT. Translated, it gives CASSPGFRTDTQYF.

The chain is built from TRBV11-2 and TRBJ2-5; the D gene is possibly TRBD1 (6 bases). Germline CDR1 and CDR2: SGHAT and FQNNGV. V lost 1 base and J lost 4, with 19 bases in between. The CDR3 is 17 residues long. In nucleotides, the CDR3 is TGTGCCAGCAGCTTAGTTATCGGGCTAGGGGGTGGAGAGACCCAGTACTTC. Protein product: CASSLVIGLGGGETQYF.

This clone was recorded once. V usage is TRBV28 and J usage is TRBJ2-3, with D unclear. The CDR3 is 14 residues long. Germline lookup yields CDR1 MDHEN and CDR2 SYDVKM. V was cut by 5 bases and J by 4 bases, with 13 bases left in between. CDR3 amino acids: CASSPTVWADTQYF. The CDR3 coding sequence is TGTGCCAGCAGTCCTACCGTATGGGCAGATACGCAGTATTTT.

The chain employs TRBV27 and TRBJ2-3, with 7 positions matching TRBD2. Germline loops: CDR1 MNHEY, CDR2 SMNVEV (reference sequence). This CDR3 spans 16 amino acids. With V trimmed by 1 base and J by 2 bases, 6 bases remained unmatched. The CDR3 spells CASSLYPSGSTDTQYF. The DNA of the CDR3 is TGTGCCAGCAGTTTATACCCTAGCGGATCCACAGATACGCAGTATTTT.

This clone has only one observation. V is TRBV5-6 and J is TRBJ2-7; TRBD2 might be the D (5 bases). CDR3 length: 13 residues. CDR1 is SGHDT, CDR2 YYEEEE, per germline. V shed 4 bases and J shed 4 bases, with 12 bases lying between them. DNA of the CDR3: TGTGCCAGCAGCGTGGACTCCTTATACGAGCAGTACTTC. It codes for CASSVDSLYEQYF. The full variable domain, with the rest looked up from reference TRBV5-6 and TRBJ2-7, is DAGVTQSPTHLIKTRGQQVTLRCSPKSGHDTVSWYQQALGQGPQFIFQYYEEEERQRGNFPDRFSGHQFPNYSSELNVNALLLGDSALYLCASSVDSLYEQYFGPGTRLTVT.

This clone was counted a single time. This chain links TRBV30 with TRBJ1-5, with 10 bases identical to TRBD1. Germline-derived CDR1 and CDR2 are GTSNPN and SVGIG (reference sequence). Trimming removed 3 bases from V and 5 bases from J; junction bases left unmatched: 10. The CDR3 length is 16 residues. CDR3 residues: CAWRQGGQGFDQPQHF. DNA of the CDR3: TGTGCCTGGAGGCAAGGGGGACAGGGGTTCGATCAGCCCCAGCATTTT.

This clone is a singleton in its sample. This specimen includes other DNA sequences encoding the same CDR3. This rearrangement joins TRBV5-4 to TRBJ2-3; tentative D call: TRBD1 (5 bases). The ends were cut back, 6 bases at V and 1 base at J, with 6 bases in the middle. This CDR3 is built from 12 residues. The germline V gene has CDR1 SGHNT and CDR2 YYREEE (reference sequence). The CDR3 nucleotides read TGTGCCAGCACGACAGGCACAGATACGCAGTATTTT. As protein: CASTTGTDTQYF.

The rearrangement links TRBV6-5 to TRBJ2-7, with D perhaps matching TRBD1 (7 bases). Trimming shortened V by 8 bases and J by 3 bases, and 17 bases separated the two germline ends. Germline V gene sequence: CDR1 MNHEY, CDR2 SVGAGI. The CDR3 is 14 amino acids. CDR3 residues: CASRRGRGVYEQYF. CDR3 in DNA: TGTGCCAGCCGCAGGGGCAGGGGGGTCTACGAGCAGTACTTC.

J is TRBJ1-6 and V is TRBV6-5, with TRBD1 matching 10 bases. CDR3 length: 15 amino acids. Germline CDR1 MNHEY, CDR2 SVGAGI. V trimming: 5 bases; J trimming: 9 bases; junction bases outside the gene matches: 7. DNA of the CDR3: TGTGCCAGCAGTACCTTAGACAGGGGGCTTTCACCCCTCCACTTT. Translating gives CASSTLDRGLSPLHF.

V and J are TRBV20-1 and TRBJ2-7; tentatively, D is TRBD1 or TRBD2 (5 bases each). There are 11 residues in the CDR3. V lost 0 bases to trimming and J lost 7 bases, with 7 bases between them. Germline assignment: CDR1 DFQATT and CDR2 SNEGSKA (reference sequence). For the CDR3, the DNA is TGCAGTGCTAGAGAGGGGGAAGAGCAGTACTTC. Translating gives CSAREGEEQYF.

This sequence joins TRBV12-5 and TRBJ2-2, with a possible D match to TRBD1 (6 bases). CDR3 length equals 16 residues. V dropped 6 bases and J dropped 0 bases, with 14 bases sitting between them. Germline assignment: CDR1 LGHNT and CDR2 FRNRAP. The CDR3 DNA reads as TGTGCTAGTGGAAATCTCAAGGGGGCGAACACCGGGGAGCTGTTTTTT. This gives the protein CASGNLKGANTGELFF.

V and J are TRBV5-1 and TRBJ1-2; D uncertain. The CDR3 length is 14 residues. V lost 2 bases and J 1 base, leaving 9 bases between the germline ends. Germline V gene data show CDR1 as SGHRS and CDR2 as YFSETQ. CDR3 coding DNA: TGCGCCAGCAGCTTTGACAACCTTAACTATGGCTACACCTTC. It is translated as CASSFDNLNYGYTF. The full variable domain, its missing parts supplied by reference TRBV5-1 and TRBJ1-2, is KAGVTQTPRYLIKTRGQQVTLSCSPISGHRSVSWYQQTPGQGLQFLFEYFSETQRNKGNFPGRFSGRQFSNSRSEMNVSTLELGDSALYLCASSFDNLNYGYTFGSGTRLTVV.

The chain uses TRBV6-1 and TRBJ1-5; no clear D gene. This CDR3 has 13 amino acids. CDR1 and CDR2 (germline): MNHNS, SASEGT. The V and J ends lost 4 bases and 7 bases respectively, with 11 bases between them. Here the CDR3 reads CASSALTRQPQHF. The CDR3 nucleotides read TGTGCCAGCAGTGCCCTTACAAGGCAGCCCCAGCATTTT.